One sample yielded the 6 T cell receptor beta chains listed below, sequenced in a study of cytomegalovirus exposure and HLA in healthy donors. Assay: immunoSEQ multiplex PCR; the TCRdb copy retains only in-frame clones and omits some. The sample gives 130,000 or so clones, about 91% of which show up once; around 1.2% is in the top ten. Sequenced: PBMCs. These TCRs come from a woman under 30 in good health and CMV-seronegative.

CDR3 nucleotides: TGCAGCGTCCACCAATCGACAGGGTCAACTGGAAACACCATATATTTT. Translated: CSVHQSTGSTGNTIYF. The chain uses TRBV29-1 and TRBJ1-3; 7 bases line up with TRBD1. This CDR3 is built from 16 residues. Trimming at V came to 6 bases and at J to 2 bases, leaving 13 bases not matched to a gene. Looked up from germline, CDR1 is SQVTM and CDR2 is ANQGSEA. Supplemented by reference TRBV29-1 and TRBJ1-3, the full variable domain reads SAVISQKPSRDICQRGTSLTIQCQVDSQVTMMFWYRQQPGQSLTLIATANQGSEATYESGFVIDKFPISRPNLTFSTLTVSNMSPEDSSIYLCSVHQSTGSTGNTIYFGEGSWLTVV.

The chain uses TRBV5-8 and TRBJ1-6; maybe TRBD1 (6 bases). This CDR3 has 15 amino acids. Germline CDR1 is SGHTS and CDR2 is YDEGEE. V dropped 2 bases and J dropped 10 bases, with 16 bases sitting between them. CDR3: CASSLGTLQGSPLHF. For the CDR3, the DNA is TGTGCCAGCAGCTTAGGGACCTTGCAGGGGTCACCCCTCCACTTT.

The chain is built from TRBV29-1 and TRBJ1-2; TRBD1 matches at 8 bases. With V trimmed by 6 bases and J by 3 bases, 6 bases remained unmatched. Germline V gives CDR1 SQVTM, CDR2 ANQGSEA. The CDR3 extends over 13 amino acids. The CDR3 spells CSVENRGYYGYTF. The CDR3 nucleotides read TGCAGCGTCGAAAACAGGGGGTACTATGGCTACACCTTC.

The V gene is TRBV15, the J gene TRBJ2-2; 8 bases map to TRBD1. In germline, CDR1 is LNHNV, CDR2 YYDKDF (reference sequence). This CDR3 has 17 amino acids. The V and J ends lost 3 bases and 2 bases, in that order; junction bases with no gene match: 8. CDR3 amino acids: CATSRGSTGANTGELFF. As DNA, the CDR3 is TGTGCCACCAGCAGGGGGTCGACAGGGGCCAACACCGGGGAGCTGTTTTTT.

The chain uses TRBV6-5 and TRBJ2-7, with TRBD2 identical over 7 bases. The germline V gene has CDR1 MNHEY and CDR2 SVGAGI. Germline trimming cut 5 bases from V and 3 bases from J; bases unmatched to any gene: 4. This CDR3 region has 13 residues. This chain's CDR3 is CASSSGAIYEQYF. In DNA form, the CDR3 reads TGTGCCAGCAGTAGCGGGGCTATCTACGAGCAGTACTTC.

The chain links TRBV7-9 to TRBJ2-7, with D tentatively TRBD1 (6 bases). Per germline, CDR1 SEHNR and CDR2 FQNEAQ (reference sequence). The CDR3 totals 14 residues. V dropped 4 bases and J dropped 5 bases, with 15 bases sitting between them. The CDR3 DNA follows: TGTGCCAGCAGCTCGGGACACAAACCGAACGAGCAGTACTTC. Its protein product is CASSSGHKPNEQYF.